This T cell receptor beta chain was recorded in a study of cytomegalovirus exposure and HLA in healthy donors. At collection, donors were nominally healthy, but unrecorded immune exposures were probable. Amplification used 60 Vbeta primers and 13 Jbeta primers. The protocol was immunoSEQ multiplex PCR, while the TCRdb copy is restricted to in-frame clones and leaves out a portion. Of some 180,000 clones in the sample, 77% were seen once. Concerning this clone itself: Its antigen is unidentified.

The CDR3 contains 14 residues. Trimming shortened V by 2 bases and J by 5 bases, and 11 bases separated the two germline ends. CDR1 and CDR2 from the germline V gene are SNHLY and FYNNEI. General study results and limits: In vitro experiments confirmed that three CMV-associated chains were specific for CMV antigens. Later analysis placed DRB1 highest and HLA-C lowest in TCR association rates, which differed by HLA locus. The listing of some 170 TCR beta chains classed them as cytomegalovirus-associated.

The clonotype was recovered from a man younger than 30 in good health and CMV-seronegative. V is TRBV2 and J is TRBJ2-3; D possibly corresponds to TRBD2 (5 bases). Sequenced input: PBMCs. CDR3 residues: CASSELRGIDTQYF. In DNA form, the CDR3 reads TGTGCCAGCAGTGAACTCCGGGGTATAGATACGCAGTATTTT.